The 28 T cell receptor beta chains presented below share a single source sample, sequenced in a study of identifying expanded T cells in peripheral blood. Clones were sequenced by immunoSEQ multiplex PCR, and TCRdb holds only the in-frame ones, with some missing. Of about 84,000 clones listed, roughly 86% are singletons. Sequenced: blood. These receptors all come from a person between 18 and 75 years old in good health.

V is TRBV4-1 and J is TRBJ1-2; D is uncertain. The CDR3 totals 14 residues. Trimming removed 1 base at V and 7 bases at J, with 13 bases between. Germline V CDR1 and CDR2: MGHRA, YSYEKL. CDR3 sequence: CASSQVYKPGGYTF. The DNA of the CDR3 is TGCGCCAGCAGCCAAGTTTACAAGCCCGGTGGCTACACCTTC.

The rearrangement links TRBV5-6 to TRBJ1-1; a weak D match, TRBD1 (6 bases). Germline V CDR1 and CDR2: SGHDT, YYEEEE. The CDR3 spans 16 residues. Trimming stripped 3 bases from V and 1 base from J, with 16 bases between. The CDR3 DNA follows: TGTGCCAGCAGCTCATTACAGGGTGTCTCGAACACTGAAGCTTTCTTT. Protein product: CASSSLQGVSNTEAFF.

The table lists this clone with a few counts. The gene calls are TRBV18 and TRBJ1-2; D uncertain. The CDR3 contains 15 residues. V lost 2 bases, J lost 0 bases, and 10 bases lay in between. The germline CDR1 and CDR2 sequences are KGHSH and LQKENI. The CDR3 DNA follows: TGTGCCAGCTCACCAGCGGCAGACGCTAACTATGGCTACACCTTC. It yields the protein CASSPAADANYGYTF.

This clone was seen only once. The CDR3 bases are TGTGCCAGCAGCTTAGTTCGGGGGAAAGAGACCCAGTACTTC. Amino acid sequence: CASSLVRGKETQYF. This chain links TRBV11-3 with TRBJ2-5; D is perhaps TRBD2 (6 bases). The germline CDR1 and CDR2 sequences are SGHNT and YENEEA. The length of the CDR3 is 14 residues. V lost 1 base and J lost 3, with 9 bases in between.

A few counts support this clone. The chain joins TRBV15 to TRBJ1-5; no reliable D call. V was trimmed by 3 bases and J by 6 bases, leaving 6 bases between them. Germline lookup yields CDR1 LNHNV and CDR2 YYDKDF (reference sequence). The CDR3 sequence is 12 residues long. The CDR3 nucleotides read TGTGCCACCAGCAGTCGTAGTCAGCCCCAGCATTTT. It encodes CATSSRSQPQHF.

V gene TRBV4-3 combines with J gene TRBJ2-2; 10 nucleotides agree with TRBD2. The CDR3 loop spans 18 amino acids. The V gene end was trimmed by 1 base and the J gene end by 1 base; junction bases not matched to a gene: 6. CDR1 and CDR2 (germline): LGHNA, YSLEER. In DNA, the CDR3 is TGCGCCAGCAGCCAAGTCTACTGGACTAGCGGGAACACCGGGGAGCTGTTTTTT. It encodes CASSQVYWTSGNTGELFF.

This sequence joins TRBV2 and TRBJ1-2, with a tentative D call TRBD1 (5 bases). This CDR3 spans 14 amino acids. From germline, CDR1 is SNHLY and CDR2 FYNNEI. Between the trimmed V and J ends, which lost 7 bases and 8 bases, there was a span of 20 bases. CDR3: CASTGDSALRGYTF. The CDR3 DNA reads as TGTGCCAGCACGGGGGACTCGGCACTTAGGGGCTACACCTTC.

CDR3 coding DNA: TGTGCCAGCAGGGGTCAGGGAACTGAAGCTTTCTTT. Its translation is CASRGQGTEAFF. The chain recombines TRBV21-1 with TRBJ1-1; the table assigns TRBD1, which was not confirmed against the DNA. TRBV21-1 corresponds to a pseudogene. The CDR3 extends over 12 amino acids.

This rearrangement joins TRBV2 to TRBJ1-3, with a weak D call TRBD1 (6 bases). Germline CDR1 reads SNHLY; CDR2 reads FYNNEI. The CDR3 is 14 residues long. Trimming shortened V by 2 bases and J by 9 bases, and 14 bases separated the two germline ends. The DNA for the CDR3 is TGTGCCAGCAGTGAAAGGCCAGGGGAGGGCACCATATATTTT. Its translation: CASSERPGEGTIYF.

This chain connects TRBV30 to TRBJ1-4; D perhaps matches TRBD1 (5 bases). This CDR3 has 14 amino acids. V lost 0 bases, J lost 8 bases, and 13 bases lay in between. CDR1 and CDR2 (germline): GTSNPN, SVGIG (reference sequence). DNA for the CDR3: TGTGCCTGGAGTGTTCAAGGGGCTCGGGAAAAACTGTTTTTT. Its protein product is CAWSVQGAREKLFF.

The chain employs TRBV4-3 and TRBJ1-1; D is undetermined. Germline V gives CDR1 LGHNA, CDR2 YSLEER. The CDR3 runs 13 residues. Trimming cost V 0 bases and J 5 bases, with 7 bases left between them. CDR3 DNA sequence: TGCGCCAGCAGCCAAGAGGTTTGGACTGAAGCTTTCTTT. This translates into CASSQEVWTEAFF.

V usage is TRBV7-9 and J usage is TRBJ1-1, with D unclear. V was shortened by 3 bases and J by 4 bases, with 12 bases between the two germline ends. The CDR3 is 14 amino acids. The V gene's germline CDR1 is SEHNR and CDR2 FQNEAQ (reference sequence). The CDR3 nucleotides are TGTGCCAGCAGCTTGTCGTCAGAAGGCACTGAAGCTTTCTTT. Protein: CASSLSSEGTEAFF.

This clone occurred once. This chain links TRBV7-2 with TRBJ1-3, with TRBD1 matching over 9 bases. The junction had 7 bases not matched to a gene; V was cut back by 4 bases and J by 0 bases. Germline CDR1 is SGHTA and CDR2 is FQGNSA. The CDR3 has 17 amino acids. The CDR3 sequence is CASSSTTGGYSGNTIYF. The CDR3 DNA reads TGTGCCAGCAGCTCGACGACAGGGGGTTACTCTGGAAACACCATATATTTT.

The chain recombines TRBV7-9 with TRBJ2-3, with 11 bases identical to TRBD2. CDR1 is SEHNR, CDR2 FQNEAQ, per germline (reference sequence). This CDR3 contains 15 residues. The ends lost 5 bases at V and 4 bases at J; junction bases unmatched: 5. The CDR3 sequence is CASSRLAGGPDTQYF. DNA for the CDR3: TGTGCCAGCAGCCGCCTAGCGGGGGGCCCAGATACGCAGTATTTT.

Turning to this clone: Other DNA sequences in this sample translate to the same CDR3. The V and J genes are TRBV18 and TRBJ2-7, with D perhaps given as TRBD1 or TRBD2 (5 bases each). CDR1 KGHSH and CDR2 LQKENI come from the germline V gene. The CDR3 is made up of 14 amino acids. Trimming took 3 bases from V and 2 from J, leaving 11 bases between them. The chain's CDR3 is CASSPGTGPYEQYF. CDR3 DNA sequence: TGTGCCAGCTCACCTGGGACGGGACCCTACGAGCAGTACTTC. Full variable domain (outside the CDR3, taken from reference TRBV18 and TRBJ2-7): NAGVMQNPRHLVRRRGQEARLRCSPMKGHSHVYWYRQLPEEGLKFMVYLQKENIIDESGMPKERFSAEFPKEGPSILRIQQVVRGDSAAYFCASSPGTGPYEQYFGPGTRLTVT.

The chain joins TRBV18 to TRBJ2-2; 7 bases align to TRBD2. V was pared by 4 bases and J by 0 bases, with 5 bases of the junction left unmatched. Germline CDR1 reads KGHSH; CDR2 reads LQKENI. The CDR3 is 16 amino acids. DNA for the CDR3: TGTGCCAGCTCACTCGGGGAGGGATCGAACACCGGGGAGCTGTTTTTT. It encodes CASSLGEGSNTGELFF.

This chain uses TRBV27 with TRBJ2-7, with D perhaps TRBD2 (5 bases). Looked up from germline, CDR1 is MNHEY and CDR2 is SMNVEV (reference sequence). Trimming stripped 2 bases from V and 2 bases from J, with 10 bases between. The CDR3 runs 14 residues. This CDR3 reads CASSLAGYTYEQYF. DNA of the CDR3: TGTGCCAGCAGTTTAGCGGGCTATACCTACGAGCAGTACTTC.

V and J are TRBV5-6 and TRBJ1-2, with no clear D. Germline V gene lookup returns CDR1 SGHDT and CDR2 YYEEEE. The V end lost 1 base, the J end lost 7 bases, and 8 bases lay between the germline ends. The CDR3 has 12 residues. The chain's CDR3 is CASSLRDSGYTF. As DNA, the CDR3 is TGTGCCAGCAGCTTGAGAGATTCTGGCTACACCTTC.

This chain links TRBV2 with TRBJ1-6; D gene unclear. The CDR3 totals 15 residues. V was cut by 0 bases and J by 9 bases, with 12 bases left in between. CDR1 and CDR2 from the germline V gene are SNHLY and FYNNEI. The CDR3 reads CASSEALRGISPLHF. CDR3 DNA: TGTGCCAGCAGTGAAGCGCTTCGGGGAATTTCACCCCTCCACTTT. Filled out from reference TRBV2 and TRBJ1-6, the complete variable domain reads EPEVTQTPSHQVTQMGQEVILRCVPISNHLYFYWYRQILGQKVEFLVSFYNNEISEKSEIFDDQFSVERPDGSNFTLKIRSTKLEDSAMYFCASSEALRGISPLHFGNGTRLTVT.

This clone was seen once. The rearrangement links TRBV30 to TRBJ2-2; D is unresolved. The V and J ends lost 3 bases and 6 bases respectively, with 8 bases between them. The CDR3 has 12 residues. Germline CDR1 reads GTSNPN; CDR2 reads SVGIG (reference sequence). CDR3 sequence (DNA): TGTGCCTGGAGGAGGAATGCCGGGGAGCTGTTTTTT. Protein: CAWRRNAGELFF.

The chain couples TRBV4-2 to TRBJ1-2, with 7 bases identical to TRBD1. Germline V gene data show CDR1 as LGHNA and CDR2 as YNFKEQ. V gave up 5 bases and J gave up 2 bases; unmatched junction bases: 8. The CDR3 runs to 15 residues. The CDR3 is CASSDRGGLNYGYTF. The CDR3 coding sequence is TGTGCCAGCAGCGACAGAGGGGGCTTGAACTATGGCTACACCTTC.

This chain links TRBV5-1 with TRBJ1-4; D call uncertain. The CDR3 covers 15 residues. CDR1 is SGHRS and CDR2 is YFSETQ in the germline V gene. V lost 0 bases and J 6 bases, leaving 12 bases between the germline ends. DNA for the CDR3: TGCGCCAGCAGCTTGGGGGCCCAGTCCGATGAAAAACTGTTTTTT. It encodes CASSLGAQSDEKLFF.

The chain combines TRBV4-1 with TRBJ2-7; D gene uncertain. Germline CDR1 MGHRA, CDR2 YSYEKL. Deletions cut 1 base from V and 3 bases from J, with 13 bases between. This CDR3 is 15 amino acids long. The CDR3 reads CASSQGFARIYEQYF. The CDR3 DNA is TGCGCCAGCAGCCAAGGATTCGCCCGGATCTACGAGCAGTACTTC.

The chain uses TRBV2 and TRBJ2-5; D is uncertain. V lost 6 bases and J 1 base, leaving 6 bases between the germline ends. In germline, CDR1 is SNHLY, CDR2 FYNNEI. This CDR3 is 12 amino acids long. CDR3 loop: CASSVLQETQYF. The CDR3 nucleotides are TGTGCCAGCAGCGTACTCCAAGAGACCCAGTACTTC.

V and J are TRBV4-3 and TRBJ1-1; D call uncertain. Trimming removed 1 base at V and 1 base at J, with 7 bases between. The germline CDR1 and CDR2 sequences are LGHNA and YSLEER. The CDR3 has 14 residues. Here the CDR3 DNA reads TGCGCCAGCAGCCAAGCCGCAGGGAACACTGAAGCTTTCTTT. It is translated as CASSQAAGNTEAFF.

The chain links TRBV7-2 to TRBJ1-3; the D is unclear. Germline assignment: CDR1 SGHTA and CDR2 FQGNSA. Trimming removed 4 bases from V and 4 bases from J, with 5 bases in between. CDR3 length equals 12 residues. CDR3 region: CASSSQGNTIYF. The CDR3 bases are TGTGCCAGCAGCTCTCAGGGAAACACCATATATTTT.

The chain links TRBV5-1 to TRBJ2-5; D may be TRBD1 or TRBD2 (5 bases each). The germline gives CDR1 SGHRS, CDR2 YFSETQ. This CDR3 region has 14 residues. Between the trimmed V and J ends, which lost 4 bases and 2 bases, there was a span of 12 bases. CDR3 sequence reads: CASSRGPSQETQYF. Written as DNA, the CDR3 is TGCGCCAGCAGCCGGGGACCCTCTCAAGAGACCCAGTACTTC. Full variable domain (outside the CDR3, taken from reference TRBV5-1 and TRBJ2-5): KAGVTQTPRYLIKTRGQQVTLSCSPISGHRSVSWYQQTPGQGLQFLFEYFSETQRNKGNFPGRFSGRQFSNSRSEMNVSTLELGDSALYLCASSRGPSQETQYFGPGTRLLVL.

This chain joins TRBV5-1 and TRBJ1-4; D is undetermined. Germline V gene lookup returns CDR1 SGHRS and CDR2 YFSETQ. The CDR3 totals 16 residues. The germline V and J ends were trimmed by 1 base and 0 bases, with 10 bases remaining between them. The CDR3, as DNA: TGCGCCAGCAGCTTGCGGCAGGTGGCAACTAATGAAAAACTGTTTTTT. Amino acids: CASSLRQVATNEKLFF.